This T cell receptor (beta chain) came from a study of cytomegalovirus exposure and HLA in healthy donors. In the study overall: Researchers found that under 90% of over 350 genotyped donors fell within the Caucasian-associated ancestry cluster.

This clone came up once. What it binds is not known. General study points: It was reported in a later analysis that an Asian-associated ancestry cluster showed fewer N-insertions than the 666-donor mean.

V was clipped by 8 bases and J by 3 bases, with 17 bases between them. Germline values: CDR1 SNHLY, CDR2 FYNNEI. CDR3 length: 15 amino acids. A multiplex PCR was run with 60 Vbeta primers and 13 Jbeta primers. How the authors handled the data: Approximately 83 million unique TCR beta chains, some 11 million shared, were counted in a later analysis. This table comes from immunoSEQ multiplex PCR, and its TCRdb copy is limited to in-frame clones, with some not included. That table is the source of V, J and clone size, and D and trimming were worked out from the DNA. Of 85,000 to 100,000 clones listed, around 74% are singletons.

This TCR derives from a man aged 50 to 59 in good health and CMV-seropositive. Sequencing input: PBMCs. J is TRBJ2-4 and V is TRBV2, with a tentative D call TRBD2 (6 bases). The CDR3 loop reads CASGSGGISKNIQYF. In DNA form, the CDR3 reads TGTGCCAGCGGGAGTGGAGGGATTAGCAAAAACATTCAGTACTTC.